The clone carrying this T cell receptor (beta chain) was seen many times. What it recognizes is unknown. The CDR3 is 14 amino acids. Germline V lookup: CDR1 KGHDR, CDR2 SFDVKD. J was trimmed by 1 base and V by 9 bases; bases with no gene match: 6. The source of the sample is a study of T cells in Graves' hyperthyroidism and ophthalmopathy. Study information: The initial diagnosis was the point when peripheral blood was collected, ahead of any treatment. Findings and limits, study-wide: Expanded thyroid clonotypes (above 0.001) were mostly also found in blood.

Amplification of TCR beta CDR3 regions used RNA as the template. When the TCR CDR3 underwent first-round RT-PCR, the HTBI primer set was used. Using its own MiXCR run on the multiplex PCR reads, TCRdb lists one record per CDR3 protein. The data hold about 700,000 distinct CDR3 sequences, with 13% to 15% observed a single time. The sequencing input was blood. This receptor was identified in a woman under 30 with Graves' hyperthyroidism. The chain is built from TRBV24-1 and TRBJ2-7, with TRBD1 identical over 9 bases. CDR3 in amino acids: CATGPGQGSYEQYF. CDR3 in DNA: TGTGCCACCGGCCCGGGACAGGGTTCCTACGAGCAGTACTTC.